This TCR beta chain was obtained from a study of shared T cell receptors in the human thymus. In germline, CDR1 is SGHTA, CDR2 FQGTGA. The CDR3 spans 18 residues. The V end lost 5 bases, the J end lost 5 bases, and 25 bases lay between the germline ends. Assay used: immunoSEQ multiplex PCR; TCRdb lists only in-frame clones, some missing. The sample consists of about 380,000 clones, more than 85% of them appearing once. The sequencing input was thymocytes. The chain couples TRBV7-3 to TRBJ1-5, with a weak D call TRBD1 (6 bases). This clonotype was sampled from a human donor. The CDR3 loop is CASSPPGHGPLKDQPQHF. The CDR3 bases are TGTGCCAGCAGCCCGCCGGGACACGGCCCTTTAAAGGATCAGCCCCAGCATTTT.